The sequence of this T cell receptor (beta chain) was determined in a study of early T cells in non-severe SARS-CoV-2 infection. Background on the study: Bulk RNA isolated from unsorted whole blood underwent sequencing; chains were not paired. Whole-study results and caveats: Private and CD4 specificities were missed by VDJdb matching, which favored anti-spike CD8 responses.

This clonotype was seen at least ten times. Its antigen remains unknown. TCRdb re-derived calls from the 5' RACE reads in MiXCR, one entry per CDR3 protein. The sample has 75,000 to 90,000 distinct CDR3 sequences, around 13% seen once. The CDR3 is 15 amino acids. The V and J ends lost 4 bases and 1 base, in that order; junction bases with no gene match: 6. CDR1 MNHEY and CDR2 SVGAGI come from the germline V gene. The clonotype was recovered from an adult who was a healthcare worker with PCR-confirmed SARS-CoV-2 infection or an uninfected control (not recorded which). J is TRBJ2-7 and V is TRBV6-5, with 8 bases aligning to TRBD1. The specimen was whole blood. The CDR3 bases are TGTGCCAGCAGTTTCGGGACAGGAGCTTCCTACGAGCAGTACTTC. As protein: CASSFGTGASYEQYF.